The 6 T cell receptor beta chains in this list originate from one sample, sequenced in a study of cytomegalovirus exposure and HLA in healthy donors. With 60 Vbeta and 13 Jbeta primers, the PCR was carried out. The data were produced by immunoSEQ multiplex PCR, yet TCRdb's version contains in-frame clones alone and is incomplete. This table holds roughly 200,000 clones. Source material: PBMCs. These receptor sequences come from a girl aged 2-10 years in good health and CMV-seropositive.

The gene calls are TRBV7-8 and TRBJ2-2; 11 bases align to TRBD2. CDR3 length: 17 amino acids. Germline V gene data show CDR1 as SGHVS and CDR2 as FQNEAQ. The V segment lost 5 bases and the J segment 4 bases; nucleotides outside the gene matches: 9. DNA of the CDR3: TGTGCCAGCAGCCTGTATTTAGCGGGAGGGTTCACCGGGGAGCTGTTTTTT. This codes for CASSLYLAGGFTGELFF.

The chain joins TRBV19 to TRBJ1-1; TRBD1 agrees at 8 bases. Germline CDR1 reads LNHDA; CDR2 reads SQIVND (reference sequence). The CDR3 runs 13 residues. V lost 6 bases to trimming and J lost 6 bases; unmatched junction nucleotides: 6. CDR3 sequence reads: CASRRDRMSEAFF. Here the CDR3 DNA reads TGTGCCAGTAGGCGGGACAGGATGTCTGAAGCTTTCTTT.

The chain uses TRBV6-6 and TRBJ2-7; TRBD2 matches at 10 bases. This CDR3 spans 15 amino acids. V dropped 5 bases and J dropped 3; count of bases not matched to a gene: 7. From germline, CDR1 is MNHNY and CDR2 SVGAGI (reference sequence). The CDR3 DNA follows: TGTGCCAGCAGTCAAGGGACTAGCGCGGACTACGAGCAGTACTTC. Protein: CASSQGTSADYEQYF.

The J gene is TRBJ2-1, the V gene TRBV6-5, with 7 positions matching TRBD2. This CDR3 has 16 amino acids. Germline trimming cut 2 bases from V and 7 bases from J; bases unmatched to any gene: 11. CDR1 is MNHEY and CDR2 is SVGAGI in the germline V gene. The CDR3 DNA reads TGTGCCAGCAGTTACCGAGGGACTAACGGGAAGAATGAGCAGTTCTTC. It codes for CASSYRGTNGKNEQFF.

The chain has TRBV5-1 and TRBJ2-3; TRBD2 might be the D (6 bases). The CDR3 runs to 14 residues. The V gene lost 5 bases and the J gene lost 4 bases, with 14 bases spanning the gap. Germline assignment: CDR1 SGHRS and CDR2 YFSETQ. In DNA, the CDR3 is TGCGCCAGCAGGCGGGGCAGGGAATCAGATACGCAGTATTTT. This translates into CASRRGRESDTQYF.

This chain links TRBV6-4 with TRBJ1-5; 7 nucleotides match TRBD1. With 2 bases clipped from V and 5 bases from J, the junction kept 12 bases outside the gene matches. This CDR3 comprises 17 residues. In germline, CDR1 is MRHNA, CDR2 SNTAGT. The CDR3 sequence: CASSDGNRGRDDQPQHF. CDR3 bases: TGTGCCAGCAGTGACGGTAACAGGGGCCGGGATGATCAGCCCCAGCATTTT.